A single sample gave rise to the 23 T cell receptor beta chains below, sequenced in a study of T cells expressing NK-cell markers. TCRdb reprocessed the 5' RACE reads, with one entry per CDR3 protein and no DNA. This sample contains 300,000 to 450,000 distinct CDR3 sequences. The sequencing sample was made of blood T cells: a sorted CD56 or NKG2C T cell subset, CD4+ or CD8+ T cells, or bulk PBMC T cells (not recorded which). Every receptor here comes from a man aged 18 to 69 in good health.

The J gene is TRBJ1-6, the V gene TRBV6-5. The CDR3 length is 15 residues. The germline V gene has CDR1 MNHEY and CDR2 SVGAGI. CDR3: CASSLFGIQNSPLHF.

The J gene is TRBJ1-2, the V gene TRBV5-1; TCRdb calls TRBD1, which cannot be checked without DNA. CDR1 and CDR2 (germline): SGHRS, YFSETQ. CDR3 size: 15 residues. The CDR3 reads CASSWGTGQDYGYTF. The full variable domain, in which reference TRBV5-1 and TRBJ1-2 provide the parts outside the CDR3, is KAGVTQTPRYLIKTRGQQVTLSCSPISGHRSVSWYQQTPGQGLQFLFEYFSETQRNKGNFPGRFSGRQFSNSRSEMNVSTLELGDSALYLCASSWGTGQDYGYTFGSGTRLTVV.

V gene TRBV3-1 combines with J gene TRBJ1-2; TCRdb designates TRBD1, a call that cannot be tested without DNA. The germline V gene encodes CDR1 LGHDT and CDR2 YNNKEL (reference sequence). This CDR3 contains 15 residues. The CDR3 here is CASSSYLQGTYGYTF.

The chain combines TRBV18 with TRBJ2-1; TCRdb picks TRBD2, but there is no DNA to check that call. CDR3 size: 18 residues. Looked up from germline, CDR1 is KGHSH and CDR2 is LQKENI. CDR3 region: CASSFRLAGGSSYNEQFF. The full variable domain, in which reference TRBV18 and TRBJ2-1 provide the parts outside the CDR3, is NAGVMQNPRHLVRRRGQEARLRCSPMKGHSHVYWYRQLPEEGLKFMVYLQKENIIDESGMPKERFSAEFPKEGPSILRIQQVVRGDSAAYFCASSFRLAGGSSYNEQFFGPGTRLTVL.

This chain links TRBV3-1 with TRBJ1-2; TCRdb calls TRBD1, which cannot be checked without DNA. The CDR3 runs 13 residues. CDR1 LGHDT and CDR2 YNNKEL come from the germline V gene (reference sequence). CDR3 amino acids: CASRPGWGYGYTF.

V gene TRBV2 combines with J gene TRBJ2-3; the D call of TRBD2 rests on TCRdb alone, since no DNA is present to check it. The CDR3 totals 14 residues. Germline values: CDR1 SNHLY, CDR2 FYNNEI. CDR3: CASILGGESDTQYF. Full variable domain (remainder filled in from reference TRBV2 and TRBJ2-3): EPEVTQTPSHQVTQMGQEVILRCVPISNHLYFYWYRQILGQKVEFLVSFYNNEISEKSEIFDDQFSVERPDGSNFTLKIRSTKLEDSAMYFCASILGGESDTQYFGPGTRLTVL.

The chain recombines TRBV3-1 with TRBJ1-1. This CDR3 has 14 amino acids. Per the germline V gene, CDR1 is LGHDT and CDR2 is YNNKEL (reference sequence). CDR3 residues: CASSQPFRYTEAFF.

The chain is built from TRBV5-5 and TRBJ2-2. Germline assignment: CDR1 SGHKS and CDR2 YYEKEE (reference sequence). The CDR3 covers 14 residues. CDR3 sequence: CASSLGQYTGELFF.

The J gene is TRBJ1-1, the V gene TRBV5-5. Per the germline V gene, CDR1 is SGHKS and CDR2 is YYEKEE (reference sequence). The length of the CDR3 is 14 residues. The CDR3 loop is CASSLWQVFTEAFF.

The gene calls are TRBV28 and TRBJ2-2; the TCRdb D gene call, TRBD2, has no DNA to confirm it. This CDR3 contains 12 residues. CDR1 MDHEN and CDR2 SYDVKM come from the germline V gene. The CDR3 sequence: CASSQAHWQLFF. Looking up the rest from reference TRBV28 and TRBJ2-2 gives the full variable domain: DVKVTQSSRYLVKRTGEKVFLECVQDMDHENMFWYRQDPGLGLRLIYFSYDVKMKEKGDIPEGYSVSREKKERFSLILESASTNQTSMYLCASSQAHWQLFFGEGSRLTVL.

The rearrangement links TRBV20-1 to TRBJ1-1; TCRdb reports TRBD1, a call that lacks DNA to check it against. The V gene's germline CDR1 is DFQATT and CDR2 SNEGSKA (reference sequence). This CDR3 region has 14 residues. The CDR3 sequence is CSARRQGAGTEAFF.

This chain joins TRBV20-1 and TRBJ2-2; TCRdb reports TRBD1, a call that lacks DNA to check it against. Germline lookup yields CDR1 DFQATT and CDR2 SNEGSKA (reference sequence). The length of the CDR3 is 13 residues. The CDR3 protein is CSAHRQVSGELFF.

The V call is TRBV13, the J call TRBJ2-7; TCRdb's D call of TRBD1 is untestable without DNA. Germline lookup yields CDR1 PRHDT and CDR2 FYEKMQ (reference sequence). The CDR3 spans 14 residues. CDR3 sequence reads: CASSARDSSEEQYF.

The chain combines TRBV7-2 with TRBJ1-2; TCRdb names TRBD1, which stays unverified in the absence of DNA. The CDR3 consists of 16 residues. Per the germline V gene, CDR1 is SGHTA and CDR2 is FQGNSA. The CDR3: CASSLAIPGGDYGYTF.

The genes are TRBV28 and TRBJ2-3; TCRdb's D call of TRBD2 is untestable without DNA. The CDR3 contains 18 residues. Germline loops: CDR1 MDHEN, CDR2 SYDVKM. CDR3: CASSTPPGLAGSADTQYF.

CDR3 loop: CSAGGLWDSHNEKLFF. The rearrangement links TRBV20-1 to TRBJ1-4; TCRdb gives TRBD1 as the D gene, but with no DNA this cannot be confirmed. This CDR3 contains 16 residues. Germline V gene data show CDR1 as DFQATT and CDR2 as SNEGSKA (reference sequence).

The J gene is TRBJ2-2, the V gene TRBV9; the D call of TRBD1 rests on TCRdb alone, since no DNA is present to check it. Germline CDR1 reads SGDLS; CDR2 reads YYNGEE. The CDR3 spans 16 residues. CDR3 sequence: CASSTLGGAVTGELFF.

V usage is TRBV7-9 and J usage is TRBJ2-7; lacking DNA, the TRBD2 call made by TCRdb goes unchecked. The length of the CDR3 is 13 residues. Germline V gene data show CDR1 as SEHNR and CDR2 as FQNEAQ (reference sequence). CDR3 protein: CASSPAGLAGQYF.

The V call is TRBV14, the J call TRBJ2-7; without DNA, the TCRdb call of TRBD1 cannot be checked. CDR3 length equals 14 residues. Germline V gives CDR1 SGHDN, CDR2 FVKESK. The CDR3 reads CASSPAGAGYEQYF. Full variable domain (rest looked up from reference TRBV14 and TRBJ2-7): EAGVTQFPSHSVIEKGQTVTLRCDPISGHDNLYWYRRVMGKEIKFLLHFVKESKQDESGMPNNRFLAERTGGTYSTLKVQPAELEDSGVYFCASSPAGAGYEQYFGPGTRLTVT.

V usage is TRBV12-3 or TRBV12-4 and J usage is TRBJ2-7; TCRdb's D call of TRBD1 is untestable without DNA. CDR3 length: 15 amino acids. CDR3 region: CASSFRTGRWYEQYF.

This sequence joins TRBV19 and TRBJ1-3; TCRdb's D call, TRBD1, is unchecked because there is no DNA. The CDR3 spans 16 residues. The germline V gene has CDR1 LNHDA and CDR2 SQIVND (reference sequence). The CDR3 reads CASSPPAGLSGNTIYF.

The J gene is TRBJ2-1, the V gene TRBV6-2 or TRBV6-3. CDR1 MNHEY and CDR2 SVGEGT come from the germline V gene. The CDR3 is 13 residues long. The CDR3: CASRNTRNNEQFF.

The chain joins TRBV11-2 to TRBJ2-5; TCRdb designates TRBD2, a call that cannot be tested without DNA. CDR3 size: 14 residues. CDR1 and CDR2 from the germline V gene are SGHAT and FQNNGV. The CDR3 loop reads CASSGPGLQETQYF.